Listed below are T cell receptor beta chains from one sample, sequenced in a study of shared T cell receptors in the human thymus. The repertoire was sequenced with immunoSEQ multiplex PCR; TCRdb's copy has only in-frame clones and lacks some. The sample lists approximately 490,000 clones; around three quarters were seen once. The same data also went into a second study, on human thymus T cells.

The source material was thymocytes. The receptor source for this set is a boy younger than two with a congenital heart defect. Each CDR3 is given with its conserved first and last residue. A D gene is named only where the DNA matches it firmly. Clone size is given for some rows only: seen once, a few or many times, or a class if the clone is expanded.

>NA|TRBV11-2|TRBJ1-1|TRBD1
TGTGCCAGCAGCCTGTACAGGGGGCATGACACTGAAGCTTTCTTT
CASSLYRGHDTEAFF
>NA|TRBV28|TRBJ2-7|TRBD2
TGTGCCAGCAGTTTATTCAGGGCTAGCGGTTACGAGCAGTACTTC
CASSLFRASGYEQYF
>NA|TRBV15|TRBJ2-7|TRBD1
TGTGCCACCAGCAGAGCTGCCGCCGGGACAGGGGGCGACGAGCAGTACTTC
CATSRAAAGTGGDEQYF
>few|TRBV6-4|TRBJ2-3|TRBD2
TGTGCCAGCAGTAAAGCAGCGGGAGGGCGGACAGATACGCAGTATTTT
CASSKAAGGRTDTQYF
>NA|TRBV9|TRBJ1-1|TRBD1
TGTGCCAGCAGCGTTAGGACAGGAGAAGAGGGAAAAGCTTTCTTT
CASSVRTGEEGKAFF
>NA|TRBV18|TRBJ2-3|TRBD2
TGTGCCAGCTCACCTCAACCACTAGCGGGGAGCACAGATACGCAGTATTTT
CASSPQPLAGSTDTQYF
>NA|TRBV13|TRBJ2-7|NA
TGTGCCAGCAGCTTAACGGGAGAGTCTCCCTACGAGCAGTACTTC
CASSLTGESPYEQYF
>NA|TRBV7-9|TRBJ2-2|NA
TGTGCCAGCAGCACGCCGCGACTGGGGCTCACCGGGGAGCTGTTTTTT
CASSTPRLGLTGELFF
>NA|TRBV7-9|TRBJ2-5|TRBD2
TGTGCCAGCAGCTTAAGAGCGGGAGGGCCTGGGGAGACCCAGTACTTC
CASSLRAGGPGETQYF
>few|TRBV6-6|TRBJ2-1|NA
TGTGCCAGCAGGTGTGGACGGCGCCCGGGGGATGAGCAGTTCTTC
CASRCGRRPGDEQFF
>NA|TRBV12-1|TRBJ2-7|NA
TGTGCCAGCAGCTTCATTCTATCCTACGAGCAGTACTTC
CASSFILSYEQYF
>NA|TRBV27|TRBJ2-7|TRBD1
TGTGCCAGCAGTTTGTGGGACAGAGCCTACGAGCAGTACTTC
CASSLWDRAYEQYF
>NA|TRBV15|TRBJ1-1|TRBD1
TGTGCCACCAGCAGGCCAGGGGGATGTGGCACTGAAGCTTTCTTT
CATSRPGGCGTEAFF
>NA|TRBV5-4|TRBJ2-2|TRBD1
TGTGCCAGCAGCTGCGGGACAGGGCCCGTGGGGCGGGAAGGCGGGGAGCTGTTTTTT
CASSCGTGPVGREGGELFF
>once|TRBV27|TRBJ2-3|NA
TGTGCCAGCAGTTTAGGGAGAAGCACAGATACGCAGTATTTT
CASSLGRSTDTQYF
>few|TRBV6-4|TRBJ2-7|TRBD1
TGTGCCAGCAGTGGCAGGGACAGGGCTCCCTCCGAGCAGTACTTC
CASSGRDRAPSEQYF
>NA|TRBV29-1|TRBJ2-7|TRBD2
TGCAGCGCCGGGAGGCGCCGACCCTACGAGCAGTACTTC
CSAGRRRPYEQYF
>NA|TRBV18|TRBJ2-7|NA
TGTGCCAGCTCACCACGTTTGGGCCCCCAGGCCTACGAGCAGTACTTC
CASSPRLGPQAYEQYF
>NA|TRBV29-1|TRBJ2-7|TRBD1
TGCAGCGCTCGAACAGGGGACTACGAGCAGTACTTC
CSARTGDYEQYF
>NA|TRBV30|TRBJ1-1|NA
TGTGCCTGGAGTTTACAGGGTGGCACTGAAGCTTTCTTT
CAWSLQGGTEAFF
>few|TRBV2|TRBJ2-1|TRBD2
TGTGCCAGCAGTGCTCTAGCGGAGGGCTACAATGAGCAGTTCTTC
CASSALAEGYNEQFF
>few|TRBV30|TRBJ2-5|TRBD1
TGTGCCTGGAGTGGCCTCCGGGACAGGAGCCAAGAGACCCAGTACTTC
CAWSGLRDRSQETQYF
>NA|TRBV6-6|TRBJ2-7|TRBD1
TGTGCCACCAGACAACAGGGGTTGATGACCTACGAGCAGTACTTC
CATRQQGLMTYEQYF
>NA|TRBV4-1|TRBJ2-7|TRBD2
TGCGCCAGCAGCCAAGATAAGGGACTAGTGACCTACGAGCAGTACTTC
CASSQDKGLVTYEQYF
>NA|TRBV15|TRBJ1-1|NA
TGTGCCACCAGCCCTCAGGAGGGGCTTGACACTGAAGCTTTCTTT
CATSPQEGLDTEAFF
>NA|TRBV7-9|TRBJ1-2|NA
TGTGCCAGCAGCTTGAACGAAGGCGGTCGTGGCTACACCTTC
CASSLNEGGRGYTF
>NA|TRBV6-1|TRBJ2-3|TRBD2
TGTGCCAGCAGTGGAGGACTAGCGGGAGTGGGCACAGATACGCAGTATTTT
CASSGGLAGVGTDTQYF
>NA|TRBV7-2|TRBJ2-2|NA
TGTGCCAGCAGCTTCCTTGACAGGACCGGGGAGCTGTTTTTT
CASSFLDRTGELFF
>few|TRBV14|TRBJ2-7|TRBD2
TGTGCCAGCAGCCAAGAAGACCCAACTAGCGGGACCTACGAGCAGTACTTC
CASSQEDPTSGTYEQYF
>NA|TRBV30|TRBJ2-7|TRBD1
TGTGCCTGGAGTCAGGACAGGGGCTACGAGCAGTACTTC
CAWSQDRGYEQYF
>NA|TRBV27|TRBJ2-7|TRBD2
TGTGCCAGCAGTGGTAGCGGGAGAGGTTACGAGCAGTACTTC
CASSGSGRGYEQYF
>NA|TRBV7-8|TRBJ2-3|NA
TGTGCCAGCAGGGGTTCGGGACTCCCCACAGATACGCAGTATTTT
CASRGSGLPTDTQYF
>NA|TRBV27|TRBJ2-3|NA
TGTGCCAGCAGTCGGAGAGAGAGGTTCACAGATACGCAGTATTTT
CASSRRERFTDTQYF